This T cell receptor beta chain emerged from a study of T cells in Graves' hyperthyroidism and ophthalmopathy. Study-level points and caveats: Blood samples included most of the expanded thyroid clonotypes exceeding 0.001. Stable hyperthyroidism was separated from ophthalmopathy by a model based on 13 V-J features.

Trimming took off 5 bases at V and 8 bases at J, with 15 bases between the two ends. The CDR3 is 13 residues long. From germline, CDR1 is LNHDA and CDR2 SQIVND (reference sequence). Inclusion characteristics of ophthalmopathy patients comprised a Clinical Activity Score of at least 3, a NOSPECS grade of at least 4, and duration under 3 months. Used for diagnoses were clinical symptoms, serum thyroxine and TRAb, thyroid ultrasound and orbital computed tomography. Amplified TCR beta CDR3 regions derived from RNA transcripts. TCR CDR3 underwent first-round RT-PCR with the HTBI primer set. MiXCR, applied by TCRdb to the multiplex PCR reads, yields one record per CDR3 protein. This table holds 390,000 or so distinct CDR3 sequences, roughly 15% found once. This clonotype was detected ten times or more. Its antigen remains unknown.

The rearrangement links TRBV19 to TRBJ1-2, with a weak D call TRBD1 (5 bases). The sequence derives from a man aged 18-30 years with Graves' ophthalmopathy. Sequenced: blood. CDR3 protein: CASSLTREGGYTF. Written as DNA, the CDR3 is TGTGCCAGTAGTCTGACCAGGGAAGGAGGCTACACCTTC.